This TCR beta chain was sequenced during a study of beta chain features in type 1 diabetes. General study results and limits: A moderate, significant TCRB CDR3 shortening appeared in type 1 diabetes across four CD4+ subsets.

In the case of this clone: Its antigen is unknown.

Expressed TCRB transcripts were sequenced because the entire RNA isolate underwent reverse transcription. Assay: immunoSEQ multiplex PCR; the TCRdb copy retains only in-frame clones and omits some. Of roughly 53,000 clones listed, less than 55% are singletons. The TCR comes from a man aged 25 to 40 with type 1 diabetes. Material for sequencing was Tregs from blood.

The CDR3 coding sequence is TGTGCCAGCTCACCACTAGGGTGGGCAGGGCCTCCCTCTGGGGCCAACGTCCTGACTTTC. Its protein is CASSPLGWAGPPSGANVLTF. V gene TRBV18 combines with J gene TRBJ2-6, with D possibly being TRBD1 (5 bases). The CDR3 runs to 20 residues. Germline V lookup: CDR1 KGHSH, CDR2 LQKENI. V was clipped by 1 base and J by 0 bases, with 19 bases between them.